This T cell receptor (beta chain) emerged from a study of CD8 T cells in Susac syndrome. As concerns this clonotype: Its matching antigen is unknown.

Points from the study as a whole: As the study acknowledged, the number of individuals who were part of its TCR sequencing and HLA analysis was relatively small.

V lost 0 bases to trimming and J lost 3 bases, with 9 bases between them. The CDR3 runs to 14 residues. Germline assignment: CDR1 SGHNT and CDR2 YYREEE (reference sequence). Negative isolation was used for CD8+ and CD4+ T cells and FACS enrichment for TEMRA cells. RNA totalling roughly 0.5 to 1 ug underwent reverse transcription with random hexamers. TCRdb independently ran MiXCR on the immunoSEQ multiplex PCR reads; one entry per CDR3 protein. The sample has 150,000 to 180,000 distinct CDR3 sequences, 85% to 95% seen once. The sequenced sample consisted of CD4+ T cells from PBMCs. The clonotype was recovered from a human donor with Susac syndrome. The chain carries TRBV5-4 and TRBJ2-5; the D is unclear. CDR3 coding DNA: TGTGCCAGCAGCTTGGACCTCTATAAAGAGACCCAGTACTTC. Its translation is CASSLDLYKETQYF.